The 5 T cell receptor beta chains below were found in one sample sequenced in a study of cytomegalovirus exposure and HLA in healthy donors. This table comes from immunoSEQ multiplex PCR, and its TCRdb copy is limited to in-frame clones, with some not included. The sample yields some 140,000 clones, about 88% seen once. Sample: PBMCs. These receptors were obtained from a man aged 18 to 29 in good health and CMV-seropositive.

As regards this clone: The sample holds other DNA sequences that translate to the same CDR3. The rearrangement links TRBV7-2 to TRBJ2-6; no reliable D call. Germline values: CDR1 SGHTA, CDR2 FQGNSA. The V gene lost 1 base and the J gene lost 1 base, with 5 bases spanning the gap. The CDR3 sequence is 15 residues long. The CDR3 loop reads CASSLGRSGANVLTF. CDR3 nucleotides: TGTGCCAGCAGCTTAGGCAGATCTGGGGCCAACGTCCTGACTTTC. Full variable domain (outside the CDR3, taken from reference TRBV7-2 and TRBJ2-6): GAGVSQSPSNKVTEKGKDVELRCDPISGHTALYWYRQSLGQGLEFLIYFQGNSAPDKSGLPSDRFSAERTGGSVSTLTIQRTQQEDSAVYLCASSLGRSGANVLTFGAGSRLTVL.

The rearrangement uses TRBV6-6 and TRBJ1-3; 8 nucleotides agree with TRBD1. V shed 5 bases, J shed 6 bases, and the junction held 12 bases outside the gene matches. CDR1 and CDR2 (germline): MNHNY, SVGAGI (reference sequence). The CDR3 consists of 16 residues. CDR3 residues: CASSLSPGQAENTIYF. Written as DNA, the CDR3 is TGTGCCAGCAGTCTCTCCCCGGGACAGGCGGAAAACACCATATATTTT.

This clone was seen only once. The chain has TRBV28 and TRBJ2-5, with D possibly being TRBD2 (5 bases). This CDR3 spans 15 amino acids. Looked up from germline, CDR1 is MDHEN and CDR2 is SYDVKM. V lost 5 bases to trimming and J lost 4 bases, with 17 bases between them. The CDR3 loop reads CASSQDFGEGETQYF. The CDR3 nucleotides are TGTGCCAGCAGTCAGGACTTCGGAGAAGGAGAGACCCAGTACTTC.

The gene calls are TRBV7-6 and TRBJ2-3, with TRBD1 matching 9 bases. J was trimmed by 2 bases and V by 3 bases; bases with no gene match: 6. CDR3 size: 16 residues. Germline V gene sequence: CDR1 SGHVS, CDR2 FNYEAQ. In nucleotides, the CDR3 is TGTGCCAGCAGCTTGGCCGGGACAGGGTCCACAGATACGCAGTATTTT. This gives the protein CASSLAGTGSTDTQYF.

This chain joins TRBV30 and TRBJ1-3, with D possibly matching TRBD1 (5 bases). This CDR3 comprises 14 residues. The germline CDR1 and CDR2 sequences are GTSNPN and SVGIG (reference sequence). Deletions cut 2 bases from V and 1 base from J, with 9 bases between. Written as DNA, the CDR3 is TGTGCCTGGAGTTGGGCAGGGTCTGGAAACACCATATATTTT. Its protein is CAWSWAGSGNTIYF.